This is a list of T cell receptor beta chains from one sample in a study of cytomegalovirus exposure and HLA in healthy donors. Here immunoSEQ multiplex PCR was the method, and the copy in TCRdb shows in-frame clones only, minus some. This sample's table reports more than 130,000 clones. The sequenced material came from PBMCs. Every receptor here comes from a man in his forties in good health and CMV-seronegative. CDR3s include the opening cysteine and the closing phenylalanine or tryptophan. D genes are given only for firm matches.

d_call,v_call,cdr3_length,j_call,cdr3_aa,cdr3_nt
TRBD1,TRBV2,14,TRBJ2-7,CASRGGQGAGEQYF,TGTGCCAGCAGGGGGGGACAGGGGGCTGGCGAGCAGTACTTC
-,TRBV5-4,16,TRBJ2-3,CASHTRTATSTDTQYF,TGTGCCAGCCACACGAGGACAGCTACTAGCACAGATACGCAGTATTTT
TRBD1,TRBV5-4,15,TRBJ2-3,CAAADGQGLPDTQYF,TGTGCCGCCGCCGACGGACAGGGGCTACCAGATACGCAGTATTTT
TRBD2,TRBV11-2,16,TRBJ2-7,CASSLGTSGRLSGQYF,TGTGCCAGCAGCTTAGGTACTAGCGGTCGACTGTCCGGGCAGTACTTC
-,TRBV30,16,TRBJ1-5,CAWSIDRGYSNQPQHF,TGTGCCTGGAGTATAGACAGAGGTTATAGCAATCAGCCCCAGCATTTT
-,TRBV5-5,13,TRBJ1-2,CASSLRRGDGYTF,TGTGCCAGCAGCTTACGTCGGGGAGATGGCTACACCTTC
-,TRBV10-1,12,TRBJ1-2,CASSKLQGGYTF,TGCGCCAGCAGTAAGCTTCAGGGAGGCTACACCTTC
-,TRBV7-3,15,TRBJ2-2,CASSLRGGNTGELFF,TGTGCCAGCAGCTTACGAGGAGGGAACACCGGGGAGCTGTTTTTT
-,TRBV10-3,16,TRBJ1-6,CAISESPGGALSPLHF,TGTGCCATCAGTGAGTCCCCTGGGGGGGCGCTTTCACCCCTCCACTTT
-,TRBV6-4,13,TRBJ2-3,CASSELAGDTQYF,TGTGCCAGCAGTGAGCTAGCTGGAGATACGCAGTATTTT
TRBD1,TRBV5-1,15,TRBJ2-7,CASSRDSLSSYEQYF,TGCGCCAGCAGCCGGGACAGTCTGAGCTCCTACGAGCAGTACTTC
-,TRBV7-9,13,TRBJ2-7,CASSFTGSNEQYF,TGTGCCAGCAGCTTCACAGGGAGTAACGAGCAGTACTTC
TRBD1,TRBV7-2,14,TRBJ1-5,CASSGDRGNQPQHF,TGTGCCAGCAGCGGTGACAGGGGAAATCAGCCCCAGCATTTT
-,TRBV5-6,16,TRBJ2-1,CASSFSRYRATDEQFF,TGTGCCAGCAGCTTCTCCCGGTACAGGGCGACCGATGAGCAGTTCTTC
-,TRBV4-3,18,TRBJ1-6,CASSQDGGPSSYNSPLHF,TGCGCCAGCAGCCAAGATGGAGGGCCGAGCTCCTATAATTCACCCCTCCACTTT
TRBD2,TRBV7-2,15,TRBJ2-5,CASSLGAGSQETQYF,TGTGCCAGCAGCTTAGGAGCGGGGAGCCAAGAGACCCAGTACTTC
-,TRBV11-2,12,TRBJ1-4,CASSLLEGKLFF,TGTGCCAGCAGCCTCCTTGAGGGAAAACTGTTTTTT
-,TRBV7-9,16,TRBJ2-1,CASSPPGRGPRDEQLF,TGTGCCAGCAGCCCACCCGGGCGGGGGCCCCGGGATGAGCAGCTCTTC
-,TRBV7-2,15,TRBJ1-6,CASSLVGGSNSPLHF,TGTGCCAGCAGCTTAGTGGGGGGGTCAAATTCACCCCTCCACTTT
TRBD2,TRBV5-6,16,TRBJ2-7,CASRQTGLAGVYEQYF,TGTGCCAGCAGGCAGACGGGGCTAGCGGGGGTTTACGAGCAGTACTTC
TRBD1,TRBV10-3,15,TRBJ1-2,CAIRILGTGAGGYTF,TGTGCCATCAGGATTTTAGGGACAGGGGCTGGGGGCTACACCTTC
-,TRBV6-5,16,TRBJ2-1,CASSYSRASSYNEQFF,TGTGCCAGCAGTTACTCCAGGGCTTCCTCCTACAATGAGCAGTTCTTC
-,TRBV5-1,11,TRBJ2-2,CASQTVGELFF,TGCGCCAGCCAGACAGTCGGGGAGCTGTTTTTT
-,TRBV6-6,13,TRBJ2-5,CASSYRNSETQYF,TGTGCCAGCAGTTATAGAAATTCAGAGACCCAGTACTTC
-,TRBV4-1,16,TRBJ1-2,CASSQALRQDNYGYTF,TGCGCCAGCAGCCAAGCCCTGAGACAGGACAACTATGGCTACACCTTC
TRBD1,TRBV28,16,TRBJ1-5,CASSLDRGDSNQPQHF,TGTGCCAGCAGTTTGGACAGGGGGGACAGCAATCAGCCCCAGCATTTT
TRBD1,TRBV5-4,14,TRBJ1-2,CASSGQGAGYGYTF,TGTGCCAGCAGCGGACAGGGGGCCGGCTATGGCTACACCTTC
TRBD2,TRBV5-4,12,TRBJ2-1,CASSFGGVEQFF,TGTGCCAGCAGCTTCGGGGGGGTGGAGCAGTTCTTC
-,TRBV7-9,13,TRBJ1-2,CASSPGELHGYTF,TGTGCCAGCAGCCCAGGGGAGCTTCATGGCTACACCTTC
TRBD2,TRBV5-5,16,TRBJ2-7,CASSLGVGGVSYEQYF,TGTGCCAGCAGCTTGGGTGTCGGGGGGGTCTCCTACGAGCAGTACTTC
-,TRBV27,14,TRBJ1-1,CASSPRRGPTEAFF,TGTGCCAGCAGTCCTCGCAGGGGCCCGACTGAAGCTTTCTTT
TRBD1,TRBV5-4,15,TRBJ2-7,CASRGAGTGAYEQYF,TGTGCCAGCAGGGGCGCCGGGACAGGAGCCTACGAGCAGTACTTC
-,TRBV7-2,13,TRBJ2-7,CASSLGLAYEQYF,TGTGCCAGCAGCTTAGGACTAGCCTACGAGCAGTACTTC
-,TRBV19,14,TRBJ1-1,CASSMTNLNTEAFF,TGTGCCAGTAGTATGACAAATCTGAACACTGAAGCTTTCTTT
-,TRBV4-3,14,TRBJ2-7,CASSQTTGTYEQYF,TGCGCCAGCAGCCAAACTACAGGTACCTACGAGCAGTACTTC
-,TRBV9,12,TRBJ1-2,CASRDSPYGYTF,TGTGCCAGCAGAGACAGCCCCTATGGCTACACCTTC
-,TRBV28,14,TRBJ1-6,CASREGDHNSPLHF,TGTGCCAGCCGAGAGGGAGACCATAATTCACCCCTCCACTTT
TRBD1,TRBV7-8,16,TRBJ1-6,CASSLAGQGTNSPLHF,TGTGCCAGCAGCTTAGCGGGACAGGGCACCAATTCACCCCTCCACTTT
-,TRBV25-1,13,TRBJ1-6,CASKRHDNSPLHF,TGTGCCAGCAAGAGACACGATAATTCACCCCTCCACTTT
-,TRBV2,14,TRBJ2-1,CASRDGQTYNEQFF,TGTGCCAGCAGGGACGGACAGACCTACAATGAGCAGTTCTTC